Listed here is a single T cell receptor (beta chain). Its specificity is unknown. The sample belongs to a study of OX40 agonist ivuxolimab in advanced cancers. Study-level information: Ivuxolimab, an antibody that agonizes OX40 (CD134), was administered to the patients. Patients were dosed intravenously with ivuxolimab at 0.01 to 10 mg/kg every 2 weeks. Broader study findings: The CD4+ and CD8+ T cells in the blood had expanded clonally by week 6 at 0.1 to 3.0 mg/kg. The mean number of expanded clones was higher in CD8+ T cells than in CD4+.

Data came from immunoSEQ multiplex PCR; TCRdb stores just in-frame clones and leaves some out. The sample lists about 95,000 clones; under 85% were seen once. This CDR3 has 14 residues. The V and J ends lost 1 base and 6 bases respectively, with 11 bases between them. Germline values: CDR1 SGHVS, CDR2 FQNEAQ. This TCR came from an adult with an advanced solid tumor such as melanoma, head and neck, liver or kidney cancer. The gene calls are TRBV7-8 and TRBJ2-3; the D call may be TRBD1 or TRBD2 (5 bases each). Sequences were derived from CD4+ or CD8+ T cells sorted from blood, sampled in a trial of the OX40 agonist ivuxolimab. The DNA for the CDR3 is TGTGCCAGCAGCTTAGGGGGGAGCCTGGATACGCAGTATTTT. Translating it yields CASSLGGSLDTQYF.